The clone carrying this T cell receptor (beta chain) was seen ten or more times. The germline V gene encodes CDR1 SGHTA and CDR2 FQGNSA. V shed 1 base and J shed 7 bases, with 17 bases lying between them. This CDR3 contains 15 residues. TCRdb passed the reads through MiXCR, listing each CDR3 protein once. The table lists fewer than 350,000 distinct CDR3 sequences, about 17% of them singletons. The sample belongs to a study of T cell repertoires in cytomegalovirus infection. The sequenced sample consisted of PBMCs. The origin of this receptor is a human donor in good health (CMV status not recorded). Some clones in this sample may be carry-over from other donors' samples. The chain employs TRBV7-2 and TRBJ2-7, with a weak D call TRBD1 (7 bases). The CDR3 region is CASSLEAGGWREQYF. CDR3 nucleotide sequence: TGTGCCAGCAGCTTAGAGGCAGGGGGGTGGAGGGAGCAGTACTTC.